This T cell receptor beta chain was obtained from a study of blood T cell repertoires in COVID-19. Study-level background: T cells, B-cell-depleted T cells, or PBMCs provided the cDNA or gDNA that served as material.

Looked up from germline, CDR1 is KGHSH and CDR2 is LQKENI. The CDR3 is 13 amino acids. V lost 5 bases, J lost 3 bases, and 3 bases stayed unmatched. In the original analysis: Reference gene primer amplification gave estimated nucleated cell counts. Data came from immunoSEQ multiplex PCR; TCRdb stores just in-frame clones and leaves some out. V and J calls and clone size come straight from that table; D and trimming were deduced from the DNA. The sample lists some 56,000 clones, around 84% seen once, with 13% in the top ten. The sequence derives from a woman of 80 years or more with acute or convalescent COVID-19. This chain links TRBV18 with TRBJ2-5; 7 nucleotides match TRBD1. The sample taken for sequencing was peripheral blood. The CDR3 bases are TGTGCCAGCTCATTTACAGGGGAAGAGACCCAGTACTTC. It specifies CASSFTGEETQYF.